A selection of T cell receptor beta chains follows, all from one sample in a study of immune characterization of retroperitoneal liposarcoma. MiXCR, run by TCRdb on the PCR reads, gives a single entry per CDR3 protein. The profile covers 11,000 or so distinct CDR3 sequences, with 45% to 55% appearing a single time and about 10% taken by the ten largest. Sequenced input: tumor tissue. The receptors come from a female donor with retroperitoneal liposarcoma. Both conserved end residues are part of each CDR3. The D gene is left open where the match is weak. Size values are once, few and many counts, or a class for expanded clones, and some rows have none.

TRBJ2-7,TRBV6-9,few,TRBD1,TGTGCCAGCAGTTATTTTCCGACAGGGGTCTCTCACGAGCAGTACTTC,CASSYFPTGVSHEQYF
TRBJ2-2,TRBV6-1,.,.,TGTGCCAGCAGTTTCGACTTACACGGCGGGGAGCTGTTTTTT,CASSFDLHGGELFF
TRBJ2-5,TRBV6-6,.,TRBD1,TGTGCCAGCAGTGGGAGACAGGGTGGCGTAAAAGAGACCCAGTACTTC,CASSGRQGGVKETQYF
TRBJ2-4,TRBV6-1,.,.,TGTGCCAGCAGTGAAGGGGGACCGTTGAAAAACATTCAGTACTTC,CASSEGGPLKNIQYF
TRBJ2-1,TRBV6-5,.,TRBD2,TGTGCCAGCAGTTTGGGACTAGTTTCCAATGAGCAGTTCTTC,CASSLGLVSNEQFF
TRBJ2-5,TRBV6-1,.,TRBD1,TGTGCCAGCAGTTCCGGACAGGGGACGGCGACCCAGTACTTC,CASSSGQGTATQYF
TRBJ2-3,TRBV7-3,.,.,TGTGCCAGCAGCACAACAGGGACAGATACGCAGTATTTT,CASSTTGTDTQYF
TRBJ2-2,TRBV27,.,.,TGTGCCAGCAGTCCACAGGGTACTGGGGAGCTGTTTTTT,CASSPQGTGELFF
TRBJ2-1,TRBV11-3,medium-sized,TRBD2,TGTGCCAGCAGCCCCGGGGCGGGAGAAGGGACCTTCTCCTACGAGCAGTTCTTC,CASSPGAGEGTFSYEQFF
TRBJ2-1,TRBV12-3/TRBV12-4,.,TRBD1,TGTGCCAGGGGTTGGGGGGACAGGGAGTCTGAGACCCAGTTCTTC,CARGWGDRESETQFF
TRBJ2-7,TRBV6-1,.,TRBD2,TGTGCCAGCAGTTCCGTGACTAGCGGGCACAATGAGCAGTACTTC,CASSSVTSGHNEQYF
TRBJ2-7,TRBV6-1,.,.,TGTGCCAGCAGTGAAGCCAGCAGCGGATACTACGAGCAGTACTTC,CASSEASSGYYEQYF
TRBJ2-2,TRBV7-7,few,.,TGTGCTAGCAGCTTAGTAACTCCCGGGGAGCTGTTTTTT,CASSLVTPGELFF
TRBJ2-6,TRBV6-8,.,.,TGTGCCAGCAGTTACTCGTTGGGGAGCTCTGGGGCCAACGTCCTGACTTTC,CASSYSLGSSGANVLTF
TRBJ2-2,TRBV6-1,few,.,TGTGCCAGCAGTGAATGGCAAACGCCCGGCGGGGAGCTGTTTTTT,CASSEWQTPGGELFF
TRBJ2-1,TRBV6-1,.,.,TGTGCCAGCACCCGAGGGGTTAGCTCCTACAATGAGCAGTTCTTC,CASTRGVSSYNEQFF
TRBJ1-1,TRBV6-1,few,TRBD1,TGTGCCAGCAGTTATCTGGGACAGGGTGAGTACACTGAAGCTTTCTTT,CASSYLGQGEYTEAFF
TRBJ2-7,TRBV11-2,.,.,TGTGCCAGCAGCCGACACACCTACTACGAGCAGTACTTC,CASSRHTYYEQYF
TRBJ2-4,TRBV7-2,.,TRBD2,TGTGCCAGCAGCTTAGGCGGGGGGAACAACATTCAGTACTTC,CASSLGGGNNIQYF
TRBJ2-1,TRBV6-5,.,TRBD2,TGTGCCAGCAGGGGTGGAGCGGGGGCCAACTCCTACAATGAGCAGTTCTTC,CASRGGAGANSYNEQFF
TRBJ2-5,TRBV7-8,medium-sized,.,TGTGCCAGCAGCTTGGGACCAACTCCCACTGAGAAAGAGACCCAGTACTTC,CASSLGPTPTEKETQYF
TRBJ2-7,TRBV7-8,few,.,TGTGCCAGCAGCTTAGCGGGGATGAGCTCCTACGAGCAGTACTTC,CASSLAGMSSYEQYF
TRBJ2-2,TRBV6-1,few,TRBD1,TGTGCCAGCACCCTAGACAGGGCGAACACCGGGGAGCTGTTTTTT,CASTLDRANTGELFF
TRBJ2-3,TRBV6-1,.,TRBD2,TGTGCCAGCAGGCGGACTAGCGCAGATACGCAGTATTTT,CASRRTSADTQYF
TRBJ2-3,TRBV7-2,.,.,TGTGCCAGCAGCTTAGGGGGGCTAGAGGGAGACGCGCAGTATTTT,CASSLGGLEGDAQYF
TRBJ1-2,TRBV27,medium-sized,TRBD1,TGTGCCAGCAGTCTAGACAGGGCGGGTGGTAACTATGGCTACACCTTC,CASSLDRAGGNYGYTF
TRBJ2-7,TRBV6-1,medium-sized,.,TGTGCCAGTAAAGACCAAGCCCTCGGACCGGTGGAGCAGTACTTC,CASKDQALGPVEQYF
TRBJ2-7,TRBV10-1,.,.,TGCGCCAGCCTCGGGACACCCTACGAGCAGTACTTC,CASLGTPYEQYF
TRBJ1-6,TRBV6-9,.,TRBD1,TGTGCCAGCAGTTCCCGGACAGGGAGCTCCTATAATTCACCCCTCCACTTT,CASSSRTGSSYNSPLHF
TRBJ2-1,TRBV7-2,few,.,TGTGCCAGCAGCCGCGGTCTAAGTCCCTACAATGAGCAGTTCTTC,CASSRGLSPYNEQFF
TRBJ1-1,TRBV7-6,.,.,TGTGCCAGCAGCTTATTGGACCAGAACACTGAAGCTTTCTTT,CASSLLDQNTEAFF
TRBJ1-6,TRBV6-8,.,TRBD1,TGTGCCAGCAGTCCCCAGGGGGCGGCTCTATATTCACCCCTCCACTTT,CASSPQGAALYSPLHF
TRBJ2-1,TRBV27,.,.,TGTGCCAGCAGTTTTACGGGAGCACACAATGAGCAGTTCTTC,CASSFTGAHNEQFF
TRBJ2-1,TRBV6-1,few,TRBD1,TGTGCCAGCAGTGACACCTCCGGGACAGCATACAATGAGCAGTTCTTC,CASSDTSGTAYNEQFF
TRBJ2-1,TRBV7-2,medium-sized,.,TGTGCCAGCAGCTTAGACAACGGGGGCTACAATGAGCAGTTCTTC,CASSLDNGGYNEQFF
TRBJ2-1,TRBV7-2,medium-sized,TRBD2,TGTGCCAGCAGCTTAGCTTCTAGCGGGAGTTCCTACTCCTACGAGCAGTTCTTC,CASSLASSGSSYSYEQFF
TRBJ2-1,TRBV10-2,.,TRBD2,TGCGCCAGCAGTGAGTCCACTAGCGGAACTGAGCAGTTCTTC,CASSESTSGTEQFF
TRBJ2-1,TRBV6-1,.,.,TGTGCCAGCAGCTACCGGGAGACCTACGAGCAGTTCTTC,CASSYRETYEQFF
TRBJ2-5,TRBV6-1,medium-sized,.,TGTGCCAGCAGCTACCATATCAAAGAGACCCAGTACTTC,CASSYHIKETQYF
TRBJ2-5,TRBV6-1,medium-sized,.,TGTGCCAGCAGTTTGGCGTCATCCTACAATGAGCAGTACTTC,CASSLASSYNEQYF
TRBJ2-1,TRBV6-1,.,.,TGTGCCAGCAGTGAAGATTTTGTTTTTCGATACAATGAGCAGTTCTTC,CASSEDFVFRYNEQFF
TRBJ2-7,TRBV11-2,once,TRBD1,TGTGCCAGCAGCTTAAGTGGGACAGGGAGCTACGAGCAGTACTTC,CASSLSGTGSYEQYF
TRBJ1-1,TRBV6-1,.,.,TGTGCCAGCCCTTCTGACAACCCGGCTGAAGCTTTCTTT,CASPSDNPAEAFF
TRBJ2-5,TRBV27,many,TRBD2,TGTGCCAGCAGAGGACTAGCGGGGGGAGAAGAGACCCAGTACTTC,CASRGLAGGEETQYF
TRBJ2-6,TRBV7-3,.,.,TGTGCCAGCAGCTCCCTGGGGGAATCTGGGGCCAACGTCCTGACTTTC,CASSSLGESGANVLTF
TRBJ1-6,TRBV6-1,.,.,TGTGCCAGCAGTGGAGGGGGAGCTTATAATTCACCCCTCCACTTT,CASSGGGAYNSPLHF
TRBJ2-7,TRBV6-8,.,TRBD2,TGTGCCAGCAGCTACGGGGGCGGGAGGAGCTCCTACAATGAGCAGTACTTC,CASSYGGGRSSYNEQYF